In this sample, the clone carrying this TCR beta chain turned up a few times. Antigen specificity is unknown. MiXCR, run by TCRdb on the RT-PCR reads, gives a single entry per CDR3 protein. The sample contains just over 300,000 distinct CDR3 sequences, less than 25% of which appear only once. The CDR3 sequence is 15 residues long. The V segment lost 3 bases and the J segment 4 bases; nucleotides outside the gene matches: 9. CDR1 and CDR2 from the germline V gene are SQVTM and ANQGSEA. These data originate in a study of response to subunit inactivated influenza vaccine. Study-level results: Each seasonal flu vaccination may recruit only limited new T cells, authors suggested.

The sequence derives from a man aged 45 to 75 who received an inactivated influenza vaccine. This chain links TRBV29-1 with TRBJ2-5; 9 bases are shared with TRBD1. The input for sequencing was PBMCs from blood, taken approximately 20 months after vaccination. The CDR3 DNA follows: TGCAGCGTTGATACGGTAACAGGGGGCACAGAGACCCAGTACTTC. It is translated as CSVDTVTGGTETQYF. The whole variable domain, remainder taken from reference TRBV29-1 and TRBJ2-5, is SAVISQKPSRDICQRGTSLTIQCQVDSQVTMMFWYRQQPGQSLTLIATANQGSEATYESGFVIDKFPISRPNLTFSTLTVSNMSPEDSSIYLCSVDTVTGGTETQYFGPGTRLLVL.